This TCR beta chain comes out of a study of blood T cell repertoires in COVID-19. Study as a whole: The origin of the acute and convalescent COVID-19 samples was the United States, Italy and Spain.

Assay used: immunoSEQ multiplex PCR; TCRdb lists only in-frame clones, some missing. Of nearly 350,000 clones in the sample, around nine tenths are singletons; the top ten hold around 7.9%. The germline CDR1 and CDR2 sequences are MNHEY and SMNVEV (reference sequence). The CDR3 covers 17 residues. V shed 3 bases and J shed 3 bases, with 21 bases lying between them. Sequencing was performed on peripheral blood. The J gene is TRBJ2-7, the V gene TRBV27; a weak D match, TRBD1 (5 bases). This clonotype originated in a woman in her 70s with COVID-19, enrolled during active disease. The CDR3 here is CASSLLGRQKTDYEQYF. In DNA, the CDR3 is TGTGCCAGCAGTTTGTTGGGTCGGCAGAAGACAGACTACGAGCAGTACTTC.